What follows are 26 T cell receptor beta chains derived from one specimen sequenced in a study of T cell repertoires in cytomegalovirus infection. TCRdb used MiXCR to reprocess the reads, holding one entry per CDR3 protein. The sample has nearly 650,000 distinct CDR3 sequences, 20% to 30% seen once. The sequenced sample was CD8+ T cells from PBMCs. These TCRs come from a human donor in good health (CMV status not recorded). Some clones in this sample may be carry-over from other donors' samples.

V usage is TRBV27 and J usage is TRBJ1-1; D gene uncertain. Germline V lookup: CDR1 MNHEY, CDR2 SMNVEV (reference sequence). Trimming pared 6 bases from V and 4 bases from J, leaving 15 bases between. This CDR3 is 14 amino acids long. The CDR3 loop is CASRQQSRATEAFF. In DNA, the CDR3 is TGTGCCAGCAGGCAACAGTCCCGGGCCACTGAAGCTTTCTTT.

This clonotype showed up just a few times. The chain is built from TRBV6-5 and TRBJ2-3; D is unclear. CDR1 is MNHEY and CDR2 is SVGAGI in the germline V gene. The length of the CDR3 is 16 residues. Deletions cut 7 bases from V and 3 bases from J, with 20 bases between. The DNA of the CDR3 is TGTGCCAGCAACAAGAACCCCTTAAGGTTGACAGATACGCAGTATTTT. It translates to CASNKNPLRLTDTQYF.

This clonotype was counted only a few times. The V and J genes are TRBV29-1 and TRBJ1-1; TRBD1 is a possible D gene (5 bases). Trimming cost V 5 bases and J 5 bases, with 18 bases left between them. This CDR3 comprises 14 residues. Germline V gene lookup returns CDR1 SQVTM and CDR2 ANQGSEA. CDR3 DNA: TGCAGCGTTCTCCCGGCAGGGAAGGAGACTGAAGCTTTCTTT. It encodes CSVLPAGKETEAFF.

The rearrangement links TRBV11-2 to TRBJ2-3; TRBD1 matches 8 bases. V lost 6 bases to trimming and J lost 0 bases; unmatched junction nucleotides: 5. The CDR3 runs to 15 residues. CDR1 is SGHAT and CDR2 is FQNNGV in the germline V gene. CDR3 nucleotide sequence: TGTGCCAGCAGTCGGGACAGGCTTAGCACAGATACGCAGTATTTT. Protein sequence: CASSRDRLSTDTQYF.

The J gene is TRBJ2-3, the V gene TRBV13, with TRBD2 matching over 10 bases. CDR1 and CDR2 (germline): PRHDT, FYEKMQ (reference sequence). V shed 1 base and J 2 bases; nucleotides not matched to a gene: 6. This CDR3 is built from 17 residues. The CDR3 bases are TGTGCCAGCAGCTTAGAAACTAGCGGGGCACACACAGATACGCAGTATTTT. It codes for CASSLETSGAHTDTQYF.

This rearrangement joins TRBV20-1 to TRBJ1-6; D possibly corresponds to TRBD1 (6 bases). Germline V gives CDR1 DFQATT, CDR2 SNEGSKA (reference sequence). The CDR3 runs 16 residues. CDR3 in DNA: TGCAGCGCGTTCGACAGGCCGAGCTCCTATAATTCACCCCTCCACTTT. It translates to CSAFDRPSSYNSPLHF.

The table lists this clonotype with a few counts. The J gene is TRBJ1-2, the V gene TRBV29-1; D perhaps matches TRBD1 (6 bases). CDR3 length: 13 amino acids. Germline V gives CDR1 SQVTM, CDR2 ANQGSEA. Trimming removed 3 bases at V and 4 bases at J, with 12 bases between. The CDR3 protein is CSVEDSETYGYTF. The CDR3 DNA reads TGCAGCGTTGAGGACAGCGAGACCTATGGCTACACCTTC. The complete variable domain, with remaining parts taken from reference TRBV29-1 and TRBJ1-2, reads SAVISQKPSRDICQRGTSLTIQCQVDSQVTMMFWYRQQPGQSLTLIATANQGSEATYESGFVIDKFPISRPNLTFSTLTVSNMSPEDSSIYLCSVEDSETYGYTFGSGTRLTVV.

In nucleotides, the CDR3 is TGTGCCAGCAGCGCTGACGGCTACGAGCAGTACGTC. Its protein is CASSADGYEQYV. The J gene is TRBJ2-7, the V gene TRBV7-6; D gene unclear. V dropped 5 bases and J dropped 3 bases, with 8 bases sitting between them. CDR1 and CDR2 (germline): SGHVS, FNYEAQ. This CDR3 is 12 amino acids long.

The chain joins TRBV19 to TRBJ1-1; D uncertain. Germline CDR1 is LNHDA and CDR2 is SQIVND (reference sequence). V was clipped by 3 bases and J by 1 base, with 9 bases between them. The CDR3 totals 14 residues. The CDR3 here is CASSMGFGNTEAFF. CDR3 nucleotide sequence: TGTGCCAGTAGTATGGGGTTTGGGAACACTGAAGCTTTCTTT.

This chain links TRBV10-3 with TRBJ2-5, with 7 positions matching TRBD1. Germline loops: CDR1 ENHRY, CDR2 SYGVKD. Germline trimming cut 2 bases from V and 2 bases from J; bases unmatched to any gene: 11. The CDR3 spans 17 residues. CDR3 DNA: TGTGCCATCAGTGAGCCCGAGAGGGGGCCCATACAAGAGACCCAGTACTTC. Its protein product is CAISEPERGPIQETQYF.

This clonotype appeared many times. This chain uses TRBV7-2 with TRBJ1-2; TRBD1 agrees at 7 bases. V lost 4 bases to trimming and J lost 4 bases; unmatched junction nucleotides: 6. Germline V lookup: CDR1 SGHTA, CDR2 FQGNSA. This CDR3 comprises 14 residues. The CDR3 reads CASSYLDRAYGYTF. The CDR3 DNA follows: TGTGCCAGCAGCTATCTAGACAGGGCCTATGGCTACACCTTC.

On this clonotype itself: It may be a read error: a sequence one base away is much more abundant. The rearrangement links TRBV6-4 to TRBJ1-6; TRBD1 aligns across 9 bases. The CDR3 totals 16 residues. Germline V gene data show CDR1 as MRHNA and CDR2 as SNTAGT. DNA of the CDR3: TGTGCCAACAGTGACCTAGACAGGGGGAGTAATTCACCCCTCCACTTT. Its protein is CANSDLDRGSNSPLHF.

This clonotype has a count of ten or more. This chain links TRBV7-6 with TRBJ2-5; D may be TRBD2 (6 bases). V lost 2 bases to trimming and J lost 5 bases, with 12 bases between them. The CDR3 is 14 amino acids. The V gene's germline CDR1 is SGHVS and CDR2 FNYEAQ. The CDR3 DNA reads TGTGCCAGCAGCTTACCTAGCGAGCGGGAGACCCAGTACTTC. This gives the protein CASSLPSERETQYF. Complete variable domain (other parts from reference TRBV7-6 and TRBJ2-5): GAGVSQSPRYKVTKRGQDVALRCDPISGHVSLYWYRQALGQGPEFLTYFNYEAQQDKSGLPNDRFSAERPEGSISTLTIQRTEQRDSAMYRCASSLPSERETQYFGPGTRLLVL.

This clonotype was seen only a few times. The chain is built from TRBV7-9 and TRBJ2-7, with 11 bases matching TRBD1. The CDR3 spans 15 residues. V shed 3 bases and J 3 bases; nucleotides not matched to a gene: 4. The V gene's germline CDR1 is SEHNR and CDR2 FQNEAQ (reference sequence). The CDR3 spells CASSLAGTGGYEQYF. CDR3 sequence (DNA): TGTGCCAGCAGCTTGGCCGGGACAGGGGGCTACGAGCAGTACTTC. Looking up the rest from reference TRBV7-9 and TRBJ2-7 gives the full variable domain: DTGVSQNPRHKITKRGQNVTFRCDPISEHNRLYWYRQTLGQGPEFLTYFQNEAQLEKSRLLSDRFSAERPKGSFSTLEIQRTEQGDSAMYLCASSLAGTGGYEQYFGPGTRLTVT.

The V gene is TRBV20-1, the J gene TRBJ1-2, with D hard to call. The CDR3 has 12 amino acids. Germline CDR1 and CDR2: DFQATT and SNEGSKA (reference sequence). V shed 3 bases and J shed 2 bases, with 7 bases lying between them. The CDR3 DNA is TGCAGTGCTAGGGAGGGAAACTATGGCTACACCTTC. This codes for CSAREGNYGYTF.

This clonotype was seen at least ten times. The chain carries TRBV20-1 and TRBJ1-2, with D possibly matching TRBD1 (5 bases). This CDR3 has 13 amino acids. Germline lookup yields CDR1 DFQATT and CDR2 SNEGSKA (reference sequence). V lost 3 bases and J 7 bases, leaving 15 bases between the germline ends. Written as DNA, the CDR3 is TGCAGTGCTAGTGTGTACTCTGGGGGTGGCTACACCTTC. This sequence encodes CSASVYSGGGYTF.

This clonotype was recorded many times. An end of the junction differs from the germline gene, which may be a read error. This chain connects TRBV28 to TRBJ2-5; 7 bases agree with TRBD2. The germline V gene encodes CDR1 MDHEN and CDR2 SYDVKM. The CDR3 has 13 amino acids. The CDR3, as DNA: TGTGCCAGCAGCTTATCGGGGGGAGAGACCCAGTACTTC. Encoded protein: CASSLSGGETQYF.

There are a few counts of this clonotype. At one of its ends the junction is not consistent with the germline gene, which may arise from a read error. The V and J genes are TRBV28 and TRBJ2-1; either TRBD1 or TRBD2 may fit D (5 bases each). This CDR3 is built from 13 residues. CDR1 is MDHEN and CDR2 is SYDVKM in the germline V gene. CDR3 amino acids: CASRFTRGDEQFF. The DNA for the CDR3 is TGTGCCAGCCGTTTTACGAGAGGGGATGAGCAGTTCTTC. Drawing the rest from reference TRBV28 and TRBJ2-1, the complete variable domain is DVKVTQSSRYLVKRTGEKVFLECVQDMDHENMFWYRQDPGLGLRLIYFSYDVKMKEKGDIPEGYSVSREKKERFSLILESASTNQTSMYLCASRFTRGDEQFFGPGTRLTVL.

This clonotype was seen many times. CDR3 protein: CASSQNRAWIYEQYF. The CDR3 DNA reads TGTGCCAGCAGCCAGAACCGGGCCTGGATCTACGAGCAGTACTTC. J is TRBJ2-7 and V is TRBV7-6; no definite D call. Germline V gives CDR1 SGHVS, CDR2 FNYEAQ. V dropped 5 bases and J dropped 3 bases, with 17 bases sitting between them. The CDR3 is 15 amino acids.

The chain carries TRBV29-1 and TRBJ2-1; possibly TRBD1 or TRBD2 for D (5 bases each). Germline V gives CDR1 SQVTM, CDR2 ANQGSEA. CDR3 size: 14 residues. The ends were cut back, 5 bases at V and 1 base at J, with 12 bases in the middle. The CDR3 protein is CSVIRDGSYNEQFF. The CDR3 DNA follows: TGCAGCGTTATTAGGGACGGTTCCTACAATGAGCAGTTCTTC.

This clonotype was found many times. The V gene is TRBV12-3 or TRBV12-4, the J gene TRBJ2-1, with 7 bases identical to TRBD2. This CDR3 is built from 16 residues. J was trimmed by 2 bases and V by 6 bases; bases with no gene match: 10. CDR3 amino acids: CASSLRAGETYNEQFF. CDR3 in DNA: TGTGCCAGCAGCCTCAGGGCGGGGGAGACCTACAATGAGCAGTTCTTC.

The chain recombines TRBV5-6 with TRBJ2-5, with D possibly TRBD1 on 5 matching bases. Germline values: CDR1 SGHDT, CDR2 YYEEEE. There are 13 residues in the CDR3. The germline V and J ends were trimmed by 2 bases and 1 base, with 6 bases remaining between them. The DNA of the CDR3 is TGTGCCAGCAGCTTCGACAGCCAAGAGACCCAGTACTTC. Protein sequence: CASSFDSQETQYF.

The V and J genes are TRBV9 and TRBJ1-5, with a weak D call TRBD1 (5 bases). Germline V gene sequence: CDR1 SGDLS, CDR2 YYNGEE. The CDR3 has 18 amino acids. V shed 3 bases and J shed 7 bases, with 26 bases lying between them. CDR3 sequence (DNA): TGTGCCAGCAGCGGGGGATTATACCGGGACCTCTATGTGCAGCCCCAGCATTTT. Translated: CASSGGLYRDLYVQPQHF. Looking up the rest from reference TRBV9 and TRBJ1-5 gives the full variable domain: DSGVTQTPKHLITATGQRVTLRCSPRSGDLSVYWYQQSLDQGLQFLIQYYNGEERAKGNILERFSAQQFPDLHSELNLSSLELGDSALYFCASSGGLYRDLYVQPQHFGDGTRLSIL.

J is TRBJ2-1 and V is TRBV19, with TRBD1 identical over 7 bases. Germline trimming cut 4 bases from V and 6 bases from J; bases unmatched to any gene: 9. The CDR3 sequence is 15 residues long. CDR1 is LNHDA and CDR2 is SQIVND in the germline V gene (reference sequence). CDR3 protein: CASSKKTGVRNEQFF. The CDR3 DNA follows: TGTGCCAGTAGTAAAAAAACAGGGGTTCGCAATGAGCAGTTCTTC.

The V call is TRBV7-3, the J call TRBJ2-2; D is ambiguous. This CDR3 contains 12 residues. Germline assignment: CDR1 SGHTA and CDR2 FQGTGA. Trimming removed 7 bases at V and 5 bases at J, with 8 bases between. CDR3 bases: TGTGCCAGCACCTATACGACCGGGGAGCTGTTTTTT. Its translation is CASTYTTGELFF.

As to this clonotype: At one boundary the junction diverges from the germline segment, which might be a read error. The chain carries TRBV27 and TRBJ2-3; D is perhaps TRBD1 or TRBD2 (5 bases each). The germline V gene encodes CDR1 MNHEY and CDR2 SMNVEV (reference sequence). The CDR3 spans 14 residues. CDR3 sequence reads: CAGSASRGTDTQYF. The CDR3 nucleotides are TGTGCCGGCAGTGCATCGAGGGGTACAGATACGCAGTATTTT.